This T cell receptor beta chain is drawn from a study of T cell changes during pregnancy in multiple sclerosis. J gave up 4 bases and V 0 bases, and 7 bases lay outside the gene matches. The CDR3 length is 18 residues. Germline V gene data show CDR1 as LGHNA and CDR2 as YNFKEQ. Assay used: immunoSEQ multiplex PCR; TCRdb lists only in-frame clones, some missing. The sample holds tens of thousands of clones, about nine tenths seen once. The chain joins TRBV4-2 to TRBJ2-4; 12 positions agree with TRBD2. The sequence was obtained from a female donor with multiple sclerosis, enrolled in a pregnancy study. The sequencing used CD4+ T cells from peripheral blood mononuclear cells, collected after pregnancy. CDR3 nucleotide sequence: TGTGCCAGCAGCCAAGATCGCCCCGGGACTAGCGGGAAAAACATTCAGTACTTC. Its protein product is CASSQDRPGTSGKNIQYF.